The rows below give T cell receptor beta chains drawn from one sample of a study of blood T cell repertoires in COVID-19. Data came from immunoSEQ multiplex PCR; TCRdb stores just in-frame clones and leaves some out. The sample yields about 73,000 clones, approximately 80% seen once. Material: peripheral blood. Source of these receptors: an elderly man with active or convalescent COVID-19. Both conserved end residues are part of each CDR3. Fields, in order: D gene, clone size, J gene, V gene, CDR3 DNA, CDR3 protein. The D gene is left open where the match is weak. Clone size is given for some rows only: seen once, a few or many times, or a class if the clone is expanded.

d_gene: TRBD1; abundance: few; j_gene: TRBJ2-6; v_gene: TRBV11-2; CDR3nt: TGTGCCAGCAGCTTCTATCAGGGACAGGGGAAAACCGGGGCCAACGTCCTGACTTTC; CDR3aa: CASSFYQGQGKTGANVLTF
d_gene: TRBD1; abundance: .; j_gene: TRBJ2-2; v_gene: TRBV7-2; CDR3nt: TGTGCCAGCAGCCAGGACAGGGTCACCGGGGAGCTGTTTTTT; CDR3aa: CASSQDRVTGELFF
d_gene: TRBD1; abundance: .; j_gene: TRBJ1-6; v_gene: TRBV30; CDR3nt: TGTGCCTGGAGTGAGGGACAGATTAATTCACCCCTCCACTTT; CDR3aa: CAWSEGQINSPLHF
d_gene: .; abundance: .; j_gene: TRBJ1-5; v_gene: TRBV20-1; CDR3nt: TGCAGTGCTAGTCTAGCAGAGAATCAGCCCCAGCATTTT; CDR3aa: CSASLAENQPQHF
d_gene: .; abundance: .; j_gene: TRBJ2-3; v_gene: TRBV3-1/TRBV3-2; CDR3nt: TGTGCCAGCAGCCAAACTAGGCAAAGGACAGATACGCAGTATTTT; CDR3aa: CASSQTRQRTDTQYF
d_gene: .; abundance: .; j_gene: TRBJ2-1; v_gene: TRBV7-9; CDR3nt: TGTGCCAGCAGCCTAGCTGCGGCCAATGAGCAGTTCTTC; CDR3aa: CASSLAAANEQFF
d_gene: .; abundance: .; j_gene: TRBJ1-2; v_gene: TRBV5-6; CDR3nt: TGTGCCAGCAGCTTGGGTATTGGAGACAACTATGGCTACACCTTC; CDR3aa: CASSLGIGDNYGYTF
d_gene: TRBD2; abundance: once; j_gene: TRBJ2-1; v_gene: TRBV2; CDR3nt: TGTGCCAGCAGCTCCAGCGCTCTAGCGGGGGTAAATGAGCAGTTCTTC; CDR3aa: CASSSSALAGVNEQFF
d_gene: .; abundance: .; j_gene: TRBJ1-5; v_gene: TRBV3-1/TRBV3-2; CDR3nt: TGTGCCAGCAGCCAAGGGCCAGGGTACAATCAGCCCCAGCATTTT; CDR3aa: CASSQGPGYNQPQHF
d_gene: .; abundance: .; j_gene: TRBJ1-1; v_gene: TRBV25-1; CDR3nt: TGTGCCAGCTCCCCCCGCGGTAACACTGAAGCTTTCTTT; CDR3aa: CASSPRGNTEAFF
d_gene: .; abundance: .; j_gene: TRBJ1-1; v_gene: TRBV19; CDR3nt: TGTGCCAGTAATTATGGGCAGAACCAATTTGAAGCTTTCTTT; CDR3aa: CASNYGQNQFEAFF
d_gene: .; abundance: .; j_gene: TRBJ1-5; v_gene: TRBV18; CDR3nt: TGTGCCAGCTCACTCGGGAGCGCGAAACCCCAGCATTTT; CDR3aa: CASSLGSAKPQHF
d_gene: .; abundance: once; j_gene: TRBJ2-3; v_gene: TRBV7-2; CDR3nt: TGTGCCAGCAGCCGCCGCACGGGTTCCCACACAGATACGCAGTATTTT; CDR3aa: CASSRRTGSHTDTQYF
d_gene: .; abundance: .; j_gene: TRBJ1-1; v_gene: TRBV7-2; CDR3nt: TGTGCCAGCAGCTTAGTTGGCAGTATGAACACTGAAGCTTTCTTT; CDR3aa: CASSLVGSMNTEAFF
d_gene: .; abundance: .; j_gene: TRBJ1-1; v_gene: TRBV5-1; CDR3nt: TGCGCCAGCAGCAGCGAGGGGGGGCGCGGCACTGAAGCTTTCTTT; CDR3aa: CASSSEGGRGTEAFF
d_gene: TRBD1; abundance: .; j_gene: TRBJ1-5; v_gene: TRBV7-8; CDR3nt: TGTGCCAGCAGCTCCCAGGGGGCTCGAAATCAGCCCCAGCATTTT; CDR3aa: CASSSQGARNQPQHF
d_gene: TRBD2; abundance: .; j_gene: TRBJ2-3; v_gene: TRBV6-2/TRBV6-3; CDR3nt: TGTGCCAGCAGTTACCGACTAGCGGGAGTCTCAGATACGCAGTATTTT; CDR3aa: CASSYRLAGVSDTQYF
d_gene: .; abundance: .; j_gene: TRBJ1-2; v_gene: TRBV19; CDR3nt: TGTGCCAGTAGCCCGACAGCTAACTATGGCTACACCTTC; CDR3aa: CASSPTANYGYTF
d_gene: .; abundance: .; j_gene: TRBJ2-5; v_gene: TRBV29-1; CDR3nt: TGCAGCGTTGAGAGTATACAGGGCCACCAAGAGACCCAGTACTTC; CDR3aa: CSVESIQGHQETQYF
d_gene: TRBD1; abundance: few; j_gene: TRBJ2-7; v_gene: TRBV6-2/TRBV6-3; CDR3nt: TGTGCCAGCAGTAGGACAGGGAGCGAGCAGTACTTC; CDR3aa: CASSRTGSEQYF
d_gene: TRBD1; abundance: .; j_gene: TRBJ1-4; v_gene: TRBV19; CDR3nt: TGTGCCACAGGGAGCACCGGGACAGGGGTTGAAAAACTGTTTTTT; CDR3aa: CATGSTGTGVEKLFF
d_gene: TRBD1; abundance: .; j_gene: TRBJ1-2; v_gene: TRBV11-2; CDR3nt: TGTGCCAGCAGCTTAGTGGGGACAGACTATGGCTACACCTTC; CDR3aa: CASSLVGTDYGYTF